This T cell receptor beta chain was observed in a study of blood T cell repertoires in COVID-19 (dated by TCRdb to 2020 to 2022). Regarding the complete study: The collaborator samples originated in the United States, Italy and Spain and spanned the acute and convalescent phases of COVID-19. Where available, HLA class I and class II types were taken from metadata supplied by the sample provider and were not determined by assay-based typing. The repertoires were released in a freely available public database intended as a resource for research on the immune response to SARS-CoV-2. Deeply sampled blood TCRbeta repertoires from subjects exposed to, actively infected with, or recovered from COVID-19 were included in the dataset. Samples came from the ongoing ImmuneRACE study (first 160 participants) plus 1,254 subjects from 6 global collaborators. The material from the prospective study consisted of cDNA or gDNA derived from T cells, B-cell-depleted T cells, or PBMCs. Sample metadata almost always included a de-identified subject ID, COVID-19 status, age in years and sex. Summary of the overall study and its limitations: Clinical and demographic metadata were provided uncurated, with the amount varying by source and participant.

The immunoSEQ Assay, a bias-controlled multiplex PCR, was used to amplify TCRbeta CDR3 regions from genomic DNA. On the study's bioinformatics: Within the assay, amplification of reference gene primers was used to estimate how many nucleated cells each sample contained. To quantify the absolute abundance of each unique TCRbeta CDR3 rearrangement, sequence reads were collapsed and filtered. For each sample, productive Simpson clonality was calculated as the square root of Simpson's diversity index across productive rearrangements. Not all clones reach the TCRdb copy of this immuneACCESS table, which keeps in-frame sequences only. Checked studies attribute under half of the gap to unresolved V genes and leave the rest unexplained. V, J and clone size are those of that table, while D and trimming were read from the DNA. The sample includes over 200,000 clones, with approximately 79% observed a single time. The ten most abundant clones make up approximately 5% of the sample.

CDR1 and CDR2 are read off the germline V gene as MDHEN and SYDVKM. Relative to germline, V is missing 7 bases and J is missing 2 bases, with 3 bases of the junction outside any gene match. Including cysteine and phenylalanine, the CDR3 has 14 amino acids. CDR3 DNA is the only sequence kept; it has 42 bases, read in frame from the first base. As regards this clone: What antigen it recognizes has not been identified. Nothing much larger sits one base from this clone, and base qualities are not available.

Collaborating institutions collected whole blood in K2EDTA tubes following their own protocols. Collaborator samples were shipped for TCRbeta analysis as frozen whole blood, isolated PBMCs, or DNA extracted from either sample type. This TCR was sampled from a human donor in a cohort sampled during active COVID-19. This chain joins TRBV28 to TRBJ1-2; 11 bases in the junction line up with TRBD1. Sequenced material: peripheral blood. The nucleotide sequence is given as TGTGCCAGCATTGGACAGGGGGCAAACTATGGCTACACCTTC. This gives the protein CASIGQGANYGYTF.